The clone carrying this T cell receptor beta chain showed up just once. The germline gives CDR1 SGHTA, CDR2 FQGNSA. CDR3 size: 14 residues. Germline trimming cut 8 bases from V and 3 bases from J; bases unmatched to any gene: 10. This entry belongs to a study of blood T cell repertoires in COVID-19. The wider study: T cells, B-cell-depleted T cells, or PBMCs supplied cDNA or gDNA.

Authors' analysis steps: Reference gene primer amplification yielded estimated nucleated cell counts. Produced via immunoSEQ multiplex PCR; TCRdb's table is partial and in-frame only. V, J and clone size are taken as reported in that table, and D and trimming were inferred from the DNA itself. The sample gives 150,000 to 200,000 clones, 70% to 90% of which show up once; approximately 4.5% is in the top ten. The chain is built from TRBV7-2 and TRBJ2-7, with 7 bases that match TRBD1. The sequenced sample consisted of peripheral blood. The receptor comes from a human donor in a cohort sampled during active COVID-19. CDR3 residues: CASGYDRDRYEQYF. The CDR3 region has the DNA TGTGCCAGCGGGTACGACAGGGACCGCTACGAGCAGTACTTC.